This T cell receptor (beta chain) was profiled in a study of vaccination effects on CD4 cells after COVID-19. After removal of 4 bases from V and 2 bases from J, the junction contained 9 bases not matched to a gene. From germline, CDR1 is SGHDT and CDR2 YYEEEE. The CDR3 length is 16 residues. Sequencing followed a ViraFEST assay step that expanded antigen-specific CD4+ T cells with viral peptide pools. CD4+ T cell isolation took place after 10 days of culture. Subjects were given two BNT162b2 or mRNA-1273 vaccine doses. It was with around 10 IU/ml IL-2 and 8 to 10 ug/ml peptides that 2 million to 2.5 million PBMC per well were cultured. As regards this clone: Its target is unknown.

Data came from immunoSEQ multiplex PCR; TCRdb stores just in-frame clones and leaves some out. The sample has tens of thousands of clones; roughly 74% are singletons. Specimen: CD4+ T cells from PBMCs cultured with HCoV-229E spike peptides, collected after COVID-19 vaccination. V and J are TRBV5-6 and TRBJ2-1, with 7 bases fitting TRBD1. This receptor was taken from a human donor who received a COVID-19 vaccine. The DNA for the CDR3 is TGTGCCAGCAGCCTTACCACAGGGGCAACCTACAATGAGCAGTTCTTC. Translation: CASSLTTGATYNEQFF. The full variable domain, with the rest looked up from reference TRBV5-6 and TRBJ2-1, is DAGVTQSPTHLIKTRGQQVTLRCSPKSGHDTVSWYQQALGQGPQFIFQYYEEEERQRGNFPDRFSGHQFPNYSSELNVNALLLGDSALYLCASSLTTGATYNEQFFGPGTRLTVL.